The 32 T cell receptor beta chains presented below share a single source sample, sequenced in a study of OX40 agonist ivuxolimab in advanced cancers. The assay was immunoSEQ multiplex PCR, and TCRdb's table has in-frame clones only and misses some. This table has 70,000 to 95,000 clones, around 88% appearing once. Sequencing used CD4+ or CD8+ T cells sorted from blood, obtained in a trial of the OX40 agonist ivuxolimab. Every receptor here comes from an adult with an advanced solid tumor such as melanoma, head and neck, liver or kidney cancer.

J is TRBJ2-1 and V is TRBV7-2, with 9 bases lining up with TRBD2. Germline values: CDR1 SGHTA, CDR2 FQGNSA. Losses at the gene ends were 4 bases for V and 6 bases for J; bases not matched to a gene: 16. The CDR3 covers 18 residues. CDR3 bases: TGTGCCAGCAGCTCCAGATCCGTAGCGGGAGTCAAGGCCAATGAGCAGTTCTTC. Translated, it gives CASSSRSVAGVKANEQFF.

The CDR3 coding sequence is TGTGCCAGCACCAGACAGGGGGCGGTTTACGAGCAGTACTTC. Amino acids: CASTRQGAVYEQYF. The V and J genes are TRBV2 and TRBJ2-7; 10 bases are shared with TRBD1. Trimming removed 7 bases from V and 4 bases from J; junction bases left unmatched: 7. This CDR3 is built from 14 residues. Germline CDR1 reads SNHLY; CDR2 reads FYNNEI.

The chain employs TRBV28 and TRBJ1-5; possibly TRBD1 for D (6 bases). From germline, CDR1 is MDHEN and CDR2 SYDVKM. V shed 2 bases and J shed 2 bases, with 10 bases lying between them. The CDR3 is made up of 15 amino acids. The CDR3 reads CASSLAGGGNQPQHF. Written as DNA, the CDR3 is TGTGCCAGCAGTTTAGCGGGGGGCGGCAATCAGCCCCAGCATTTT.

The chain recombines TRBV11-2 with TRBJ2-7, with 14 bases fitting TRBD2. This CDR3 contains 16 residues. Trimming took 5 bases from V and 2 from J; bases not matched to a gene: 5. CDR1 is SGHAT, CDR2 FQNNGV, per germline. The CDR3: CASSGGLAGGTYEQYF. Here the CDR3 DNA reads TGTGCCAGCAGCGGAGGACTAGCGGGGGGAACCTACGAGCAGTACTTC.

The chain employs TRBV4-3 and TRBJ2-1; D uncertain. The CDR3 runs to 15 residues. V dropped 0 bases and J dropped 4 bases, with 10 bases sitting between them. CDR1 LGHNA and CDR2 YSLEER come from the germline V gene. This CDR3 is CASSQDKARYNEQFF. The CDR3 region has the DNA TGCGCCAGCAGCCAAGATAAAGCGAGGTACAATGAGCAGTTCTTC.

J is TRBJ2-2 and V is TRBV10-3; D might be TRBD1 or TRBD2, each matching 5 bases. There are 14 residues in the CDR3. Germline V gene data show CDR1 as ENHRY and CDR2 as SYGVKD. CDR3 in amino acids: CKVRGAPDTGELFF. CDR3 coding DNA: TGTAAAGTCCGGGGCGCCCCCGACACCGGGGAGCTGTTTTTT.

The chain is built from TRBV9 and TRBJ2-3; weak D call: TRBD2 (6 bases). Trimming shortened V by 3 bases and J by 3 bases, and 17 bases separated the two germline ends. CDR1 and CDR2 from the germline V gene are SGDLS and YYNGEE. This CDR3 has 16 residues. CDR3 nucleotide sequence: TGTGCCAGCAGCGCCCCCTCGGGGGTCAGTACAGATACGCAGTATTTT. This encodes CASSAPSGVSTDTQYF.

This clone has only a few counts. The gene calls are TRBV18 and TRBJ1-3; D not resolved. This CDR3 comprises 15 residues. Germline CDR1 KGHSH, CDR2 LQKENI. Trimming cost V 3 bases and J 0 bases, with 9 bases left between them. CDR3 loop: CASSPGQSSGNTIYF. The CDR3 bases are TGTGCCAGCTCACCCGGCCAGAGCTCTGGAAACACCATATATTTT.

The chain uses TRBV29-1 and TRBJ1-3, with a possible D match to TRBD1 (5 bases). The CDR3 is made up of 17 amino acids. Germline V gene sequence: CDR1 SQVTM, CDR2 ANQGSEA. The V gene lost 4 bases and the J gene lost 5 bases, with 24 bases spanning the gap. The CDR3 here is CSVVGKVSGGLRNTIYF. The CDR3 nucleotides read TGCAGCGTTGTTGGGAAAGTCAGTGGGGGATTAAGAAACACCATATATTTT.

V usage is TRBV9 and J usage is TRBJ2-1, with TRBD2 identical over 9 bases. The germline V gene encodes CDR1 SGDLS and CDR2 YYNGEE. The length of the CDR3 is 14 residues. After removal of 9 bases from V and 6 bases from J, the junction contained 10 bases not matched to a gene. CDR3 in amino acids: CATGGGTSPNEQFF. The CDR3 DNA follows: TGTGCCACCGGAGGCGGGACTAGCCCCAATGAGCAGTTCTTC.

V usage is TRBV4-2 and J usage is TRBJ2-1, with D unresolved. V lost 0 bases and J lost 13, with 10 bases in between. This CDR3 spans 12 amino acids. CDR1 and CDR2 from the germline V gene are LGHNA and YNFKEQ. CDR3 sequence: CASSQEARVQFF. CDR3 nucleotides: TGTGCCAGCAGCCAAGAGGCTAGAGTACAGTTCTTC.

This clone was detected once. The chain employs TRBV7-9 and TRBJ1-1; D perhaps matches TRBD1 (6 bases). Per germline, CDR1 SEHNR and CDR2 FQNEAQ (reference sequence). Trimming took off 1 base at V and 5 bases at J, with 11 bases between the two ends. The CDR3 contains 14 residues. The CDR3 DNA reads TGTGCCAGCAGCTTAGTGTGGGGGACAACTGAAGCTTTCTTT. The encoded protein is CASSLVWGTTEAFF.

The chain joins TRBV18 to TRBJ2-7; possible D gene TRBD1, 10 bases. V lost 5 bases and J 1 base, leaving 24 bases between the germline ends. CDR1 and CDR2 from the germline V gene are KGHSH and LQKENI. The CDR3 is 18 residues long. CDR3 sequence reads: CASSYRQGASGNSYEQYF. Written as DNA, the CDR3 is TGTGCCAGCTCATACAGACAGGGGGCTAGCGGGAATTCCTACGAGCAGTACTTC.

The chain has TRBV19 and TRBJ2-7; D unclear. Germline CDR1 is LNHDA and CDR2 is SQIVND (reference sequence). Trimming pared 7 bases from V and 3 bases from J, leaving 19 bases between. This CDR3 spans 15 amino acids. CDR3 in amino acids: CASTPPRTPNYEQYF. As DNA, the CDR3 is TGTGCCAGTACCCCCCCGAGAACCCCCAACTACGAGCAGTACTTC.

Written as DNA, the CDR3 is TGTGCCAGCAGTTCCTATAGCGGGGCTAGGGATGAGCAGTTCTTC. Its protein product is CASSSYSGARDEQFF. This chain links TRBV7-9 with TRBJ2-1, with 8 bases matching TRBD2. After removal of 6 bases from V and 8 bases from J, the junction contained 12 bases not matched to a gene. The germline CDR1 and CDR2 sequences are SEHNR and FQNEAQ (reference sequence). This CDR3 has 15 residues.

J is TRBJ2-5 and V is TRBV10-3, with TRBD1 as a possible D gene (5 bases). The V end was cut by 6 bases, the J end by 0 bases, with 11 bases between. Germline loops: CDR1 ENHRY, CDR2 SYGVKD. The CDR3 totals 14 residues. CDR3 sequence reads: CAISPRQNQETQYF. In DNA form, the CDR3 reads TGTGCCATCAGCCCAAGACAGAACCAAGAGACCCAGTACTTC.

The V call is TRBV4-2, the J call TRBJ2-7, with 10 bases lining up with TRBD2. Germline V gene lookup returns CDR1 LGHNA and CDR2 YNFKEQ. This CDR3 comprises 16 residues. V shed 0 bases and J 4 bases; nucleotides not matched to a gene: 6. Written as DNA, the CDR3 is TGTGCCAGCAGCCAAGATTCCCTAGCGGGAGCTTACGAGCAGTACTTC. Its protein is CASSQDSLAGAYEQYF.

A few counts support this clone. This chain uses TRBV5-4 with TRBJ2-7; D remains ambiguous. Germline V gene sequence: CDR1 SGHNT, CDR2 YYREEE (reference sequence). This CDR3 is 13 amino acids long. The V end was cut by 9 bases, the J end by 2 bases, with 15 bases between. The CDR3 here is CATFSATPYEQYF. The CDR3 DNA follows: TGTGCCACCTTCTCGGCCACCCCCTACGAGCAGTACTTC.

The DNA of the CDR3 is TGTGCCAGCAGCTTGGGCCTTGAGCAGTACTTC. It codes for CASSLGLEQYF. The chain combines TRBV5-8 with TRBJ2-7; D call uncertain. From germline, CDR1 is SGHTS and CDR2 YDEGEE. The CDR3 spans 11 residues. V shed 0 bases and J shed 7 bases, with 5 bases lying between them. Using reference TRBV5-8 and TRBJ2-7 for the parts outside the CDR3, the full variable domain is EAGVTQSPTHLIKTRGQQATLRCSPISGHTSVYWYQQALGLGLQFLLWYDEGEERNRGNFPPRFSGRQFPNYSSELNVNALELEDSALYLCASSLGLEQYFGPGTRLTVT.

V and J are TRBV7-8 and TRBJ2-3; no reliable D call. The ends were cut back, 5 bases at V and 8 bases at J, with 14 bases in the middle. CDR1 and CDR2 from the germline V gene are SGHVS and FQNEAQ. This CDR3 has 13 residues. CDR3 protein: CASSRSRGTTQYF. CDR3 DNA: TGTGCCAGCAGCCGCAGCAGAGGAACTACGCAGTATTTT. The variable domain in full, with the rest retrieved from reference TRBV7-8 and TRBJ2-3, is GAGVSQSPRYKVAKRGQDVALRCDPISGHVSLFWYQQALGQGPEFLTYFQNEAQLDKSGLPSDRFFAERPEGSVSTLKIQRTQQEDSAVYLCASSRSRGTTQYFGPGTRLTVL.

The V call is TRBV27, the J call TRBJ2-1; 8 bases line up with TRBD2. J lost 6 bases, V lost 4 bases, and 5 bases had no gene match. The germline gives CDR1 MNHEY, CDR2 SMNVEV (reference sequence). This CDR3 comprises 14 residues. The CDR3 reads CASSSTSAFNEQFF. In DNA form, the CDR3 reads TGTGCCAGCAGTTCGACTAGCGCCTTCAATGAGCAGTTCTTC.

The CDR3 protein is CATGSGELGNTIYF. The CDR3 region has the DNA TGTGCCACCGGGTCAGGGGAATTGGGAAACACCATATATTTT. The chain recombines TRBV15 with TRBJ1-3, with D maybe TRBD1 (6 bases). With 8 bases removed from V and 4 bases from J, the gap between germline ends came to 15 bases. The germline V gene encodes CDR1 LNHNV and CDR2 YYDKDF (reference sequence). The CDR3 sequence is 14 residues long.

The CDR3 protein is CASSLVKAEQFF. For the CDR3, the DNA is TGTGCCAGCAGCTTGGTAAAGGCTGAGCAGTTCTTC. The chain joins TRBV5-4 to TRBJ2-1; D is undetermined. This CDR3 region has 12 residues. V shed 0 bases and J shed 9 bases, with 7 bases lying between them. CDR1 and CDR2 (germline): SGHNT, YYREEE (reference sequence).

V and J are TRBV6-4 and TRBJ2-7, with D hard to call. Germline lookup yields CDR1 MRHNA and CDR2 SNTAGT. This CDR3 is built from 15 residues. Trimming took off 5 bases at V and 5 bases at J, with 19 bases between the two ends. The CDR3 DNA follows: TGTGCCAGCAGTCCCCTTGTTACGGACCGGCACGAGCAGTACTTC. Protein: CASSPLVTDRHEQYF.

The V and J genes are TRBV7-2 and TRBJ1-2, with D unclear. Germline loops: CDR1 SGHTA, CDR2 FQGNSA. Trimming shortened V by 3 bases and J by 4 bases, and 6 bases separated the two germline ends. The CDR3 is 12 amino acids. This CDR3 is CASSFGGYGYTF. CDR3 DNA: TGTGCCAGCAGCTTTGGTGGCTATGGCTACACCTTC.

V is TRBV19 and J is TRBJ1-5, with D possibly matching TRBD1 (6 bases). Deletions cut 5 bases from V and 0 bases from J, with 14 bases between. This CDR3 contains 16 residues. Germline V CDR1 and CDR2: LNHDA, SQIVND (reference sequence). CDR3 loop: CASSGQHLYSNQPQHF. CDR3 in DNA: TGTGCCAGTAGTGGACAGCACCTATATAGCAATCAGCCCCAGCATTTT.

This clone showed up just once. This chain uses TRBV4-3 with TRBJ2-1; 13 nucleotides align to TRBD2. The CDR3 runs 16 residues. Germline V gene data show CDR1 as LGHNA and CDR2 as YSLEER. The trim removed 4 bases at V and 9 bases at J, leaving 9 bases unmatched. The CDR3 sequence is CASSPRTSGRRSEQFF. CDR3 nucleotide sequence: TGCGCCAGCAGCCCCCGGACTAGCGGGAGAAGGAGTGAGCAGTTCTTC.

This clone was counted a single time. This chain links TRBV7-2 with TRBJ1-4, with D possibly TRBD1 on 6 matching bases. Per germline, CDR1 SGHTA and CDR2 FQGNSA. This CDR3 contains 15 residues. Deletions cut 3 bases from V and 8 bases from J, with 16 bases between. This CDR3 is CASSLERGAHEKLFF. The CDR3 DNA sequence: TGTGCCAGCAGCTTGGAGAGGGGGGCGCACGAAAAACTGTTTTTT.

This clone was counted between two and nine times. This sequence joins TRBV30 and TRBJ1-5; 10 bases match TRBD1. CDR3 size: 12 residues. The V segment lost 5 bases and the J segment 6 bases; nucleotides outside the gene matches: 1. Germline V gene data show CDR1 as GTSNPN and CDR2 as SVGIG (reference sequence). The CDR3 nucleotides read TGTGCCTGGGGGACAGGGGTTCAGCCCCAGCATTTT. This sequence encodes CAWGTGVQPQHF. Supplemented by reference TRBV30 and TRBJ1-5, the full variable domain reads SQTIHQWPATLVQPVGSPLSLECTVEGTSNPNLYWYRQAAGRGLQLLFYSVGIGQISSEVPQNLSASRPQDRQFILSSKKLLLSDSGFYLCAWGTGVQPQHFGDGTRLSIL.

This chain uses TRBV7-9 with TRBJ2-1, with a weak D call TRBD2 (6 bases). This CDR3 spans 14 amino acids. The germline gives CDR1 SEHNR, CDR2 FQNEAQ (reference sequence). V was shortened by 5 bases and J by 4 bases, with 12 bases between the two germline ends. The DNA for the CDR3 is TGTGCCAGCAGCCAATCGGGGGTATACAATGAGCAGTTCTTC. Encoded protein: CASSQSGVYNEQFF.

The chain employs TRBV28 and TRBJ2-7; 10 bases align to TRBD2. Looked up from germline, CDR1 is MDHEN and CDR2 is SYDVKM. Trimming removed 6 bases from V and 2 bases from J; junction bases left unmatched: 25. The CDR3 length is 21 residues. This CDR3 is CASSSPGGVRDALAGAYEQYF. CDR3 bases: TGTGCCAGCAGCTCCCCCGGGGGAGTCAGGGACGCGCTAGCGGGAGCCTACGAGCAGTACTTC.

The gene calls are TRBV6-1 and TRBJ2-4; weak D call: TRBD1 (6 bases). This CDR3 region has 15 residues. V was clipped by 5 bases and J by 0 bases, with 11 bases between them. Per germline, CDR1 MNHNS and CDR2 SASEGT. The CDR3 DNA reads TGTGCCAGCAGTTGGGCCAGGGGAGCCAAAAACATTCAGTACTTC. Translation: CASSWARGAKNIQYF.